These T cell receptor beta chains were read from a single sample in a study of CD8 T cells in Susac syndrome. TCRdb passed the immunoSEQ multiplex PCR reads through MiXCR, listing each CDR3 protein once. The sample carries 100,000 to 150,000 distinct CDR3 sequences, around 94% recorded once. Source material: CD4+ T cells from PBMCs. Receptors were obtained from a human donor in good health. CDR3s include the opening cysteine and the closing phenylalanine or tryptophan. D genes are given only for firm matches. Only part of the rows carry a size: once, few, many, or a class if the clone is expanded.

abundance	v_gene	d_gene	j_gene	CDR3nt	CDR3aa
NA	TRBV9	NA	TRBJ2-3	TGTGCCAGCAGCGTACTTCAGCGGGCCCCCACAGATACGCAGTATTTT	CASSVLQRAPTDTQYF
NA	TRBV5-1	TRBD2	TRBJ2-5	TGCGCCAGCAGCTTGGGACTAGCGGGAACCGGGGAGACCCAGTACTTC	CASSLGLAGTGETQYF
NA	TRBV12-3/TRBV12-4	NA	TRBJ1-3	TGTGCCAGCAGTTTAGCGCTAGGAAACACCATATATTTT	CASSLALGNTIYF
NA	TRBV20-1	TRBD2	TRBJ2-3	TGCAGCGGAGCGGGAGGGTTCACAGATACGCAGTATTTT	CSGAGGFTDTQYF
NA	TRBV4-2	TRBD2	TRBJ2-5	TGTGCCAGCAGCCAAATAGCGGGAGGGCCTCAAGAGACCCAGTACTTC	CASSQIAGGPQETQYF
NA	TRBV7-2	NA	TRBJ2-3	TGTGCCAGCAGCTTGCAGGGCGGTTCAAAAGATACGCAGTATTTT	CASSLQGGSKDTQYF
NA	TRBV5-1	NA	TRBJ2-2	TGCGCCAGCAGCTTGGAACGACCGGAAGCCACCGGGGAGCTGTTTTTT	CASSLERPEATGELFF
NA	TRBV12-3/TRBV12-4	NA	TRBJ2-3	TGTGCCAGCAGTTTAGGTAGCGGACCCACAGATACGCAGTATTTT	CASSLGSGPTDTQYF
NA	TRBV20-1	NA	TRBJ1-2	TGCAGTGCTATCTTGATTAGAGAAGGGCGGGATGGCTACACCTTC	CSAILIREGRDGYTF
NA	TRBV7-9	NA	TRBJ2-7	TGTGCCAGCAGCTTAGAAATCGGCTTAGGCGAGCAGTACTTC	CASSLEIGLGEQYF
NA	TRBV12-3/TRBV12-4	NA	TRBJ1-2	TGTGCCAGCAGCTTCGACGTTATCTCCTTC	CASSFDVISF
once	TRBV2	TRBD2	TRBJ2-7	TGTGCCAGCAGATTCCAGCGGGAGATAAACGAGCAGTACTTC	CASRFQREINEQYF
NA	TRBV10-3	NA	TRBJ2-7	TGTGCCATCAGCGGGACATCGAGCTCCTACGAGCAGTACTTC	CAISGTSSSYEQYF
once	TRBV7-2	NA	TRBJ1-4	TGTGCCAGCAGCATAAACAGGGACAATTATGAAAAACTGTTTTTT	CASSINRDNYEKLFF
once	TRBV5-6	TRBD1	TRBJ1-2	TGTGCCAGCAGCTTGGTGGGCAGGGGGCCCTATGGCTACACCTTC	CASSLVGRGPYGYTF
NA	TRBV20-1	TRBD1	TRBJ1-5	TGCAGTGCTGAGGGGGCGTCGGGCAATCAGCCCCAGCATTTT	CSAEGASGNQPQHF
NA	TRBV6-5	NA	TRBJ1-5	TGTGCCAGCAGTTACTCCGAGGGCATAAGAGGTAATCAGCCCCAGCATTTT	CASSYSEGIRGNQPQHF
NA	TRBV10-3	NA	TRBJ1-5	TGTGCCATCAGTGAGTCGGCAGATAGCAATCAGCCCCAGCATTTT	CAISESADSNQPQHF
NA	TRBV7-2	TRBD2	TRBJ2-1	TGTGCCAGCAGCGCAAATAGCCCACTAGCGGGAGGTGGAGAGCAGTTCTTC	CASSANSPLAGGGEQFF
NA	TRBV15	TRBD1	TRBJ1-1	TGTGCCACCAGCAGAGCCCAGGGGGCTGAAGCTTTCTTT	CATSRAQGAEAFF
NA	TRBV3-1	NA	TRBJ1-1	TGTGCCAGCAGCCAAGGGGGGGCGAACACTGAAGCTTTCTTT	CASSQGGANTEAFF
NA	TRBV20-1	TRBD1	TRBJ2-7	TGCAGTGCCGAGGGACAGGGGGTGTCCTACGAGCAGTACTTC	CSAEGQGVSYEQYF
NA	TRBV27	NA	TRBJ2-4	TGTGCCAGCAGTTCGGGGACAACCGCCAACATTCAGTACTTC	CASSSGTTANIQYF
NA	TRBV20-1	NA	TRBJ2-2	TGCAGTGCTAGTGACCCGTTTAACACCGGGGAGCTGTTTTTT	CSASDPFNTGELFF
NA	TRBV20-1	NA	TRBJ2-5	TGCAGTGCTAGAGCCGATTACCAAGAGACCCAGTACTTC	CSARADYQETQYF
NA	TRBV5-4	TRBD2	TRBJ2-5	TGTGCCAGCAGCTCGCCGGGACTAGCGGGGGAGACCCAGTACTTC	CASSSPGLAGETQYF
NA	TRBV20-1	NA	TRBJ1-2	TGCAGTGCTGGCGTTGGGACAATCGAGGGCTACACCTTC	CSAGVGTIEGYTF
NA	TRBV20-1	NA	TRBJ1-2	TGCAGTGCTAGCGCTATTTCAGGGAGAGACTATGGCTACACCTTC	CSASAISGRDYGYTF
NA	TRBV4-2	NA	TRBJ1-1	TGTGCCAGCAGCCAAGTCGGGCAGGAGAACACTGAAGCTTTCTTT	CASSQVGQENTEAFF
NA	TRBV20-1	TRBD2	TRBJ2-2	TGCAGTGCTAGAGATCTAGCGGGAGGGGACACCGGGGAGCTGTTTTTT	CSARDLAGGDTGELFF
NA	TRBV5-1	TRBD1	TRBJ2-2	TGCGCCAGCAGCCGATTGGGACAGGGGAACACCGGGGAGCTGTTTTTT	CASSRLGQGNTGELFF
NA	TRBV20-1	TRBD1	TRBJ2-7	TGCAGTGCTAGAGCCCGACGAGGGGACAGGAGCTCCTACGAGCAGTACTTC	CSARARRGDRSSYEQYF
NA	TRBV4-1	NA	TRBJ2-1	TGCGCCAGCAGCCAAGCCCAAGGTAATGGGAGAGAGCAGTTCTTC	CASSQAQGNGREQFF
NA	TRBV7-8	TRBD2	TRBJ2-2	TGTGCCAGCAGCTCAGCTGTTGGACTAGAGAACACCGGGGAGCTGTTTTTT	CASSSAVGLENTGELFF
once	TRBV3-1	NA	TRBJ2-1	TGTGCCAGCAGCCAAGGGGGCCTTTCCTACAATGAGCAGTTCTTC	CASSQGGLSYNEQFF
NA	TRBV14	NA	TRBJ2-7	TGTGCCAGCAGCCAAGGGCGTTTTAACTACGAGCAGTACTTC	CASSQGRFNYEQYF
NA	TRBV11-2	NA	TRBJ2-3	TGTGCCAGCAGCTCGAGGGGGGCGGGGCAGTATTTT	CASSSRGAGQYF
NA	TRBV6-5	NA	TRBJ2-2	TGTGCCAGCAGTTACAGCGGCACCGGGGAGCTGTTTTTT	CASSYSGTGELFF
NA	TRBV5-1	NA	TRBJ2-7	TGCGCCAGCAGCCCGACCGGGACAAGTCCCTACGAGCAGTACTTC	CASSPTGTSPYEQYF
NA	TRBV20-1	NA	TRBJ2-5	TGCAGTGCTAGATCGGACAGTTCGTCGAGGGAGACCCAGTACTTC	CSARSDSSSRETQYF
NA	TRBV27	NA	TRBJ1-5	TGTGCCAGCAGCCCAGCAGGAGCTCGGCCCCAGCATTTT	CASSPAGARPQHF
NA	TRBV27	TRBD2	TRBJ2-7	TGTGCCAGCAGTACCTCCGGGACTAAGGGGTACGAGCAGTACTTC	CASSTSGTKGYEQYF
NA	TRBV3-1	NA	TRBJ2-7	TGTGCCAGCAGCCGGCACAACGAGCAGTACTTC	CASSRHNEQYF
NA	TRBV25-1	NA	TRBJ1-2	TGTGCCAGCAGTGAAGCTCGGGACGGAAACTATGGCTACACCTTC	CASSEARDGNYGYTF
few	TRBV3-1	NA	TRBJ2-3	TGTGCCAGCAGCCAAGATCTGCGCGGCGGTAGCACAGATACGCAGTATTTT	CASSQDLRGGSTDTQYF
once	TRBV20-1	NA	TRBJ2-1	TGCAGTGCTTTAAGAGGCGGCGGGCATGCTGGTGAGCAGTTCTTC	CSALRGGGHAGEQFF
NA	TRBV7-9	NA	TRBJ1-4	TGTGCCAGCAGCTTACTGTTAGGCGTGATGCACCGTAGTGATGAAAAACTGTTTTTT	CASSLLLGVMHRSDEKLFF
NA	TRBV10-3	NA	TRBJ1-1	TGTGCCATCAGTGGGGGTGGAGGAAACACTGAAGCTTTCTTT	CAISGGGGNTEAFF
NA	TRBV20-1	NA	TRBJ1-3	TGCAGTGCTGGGGGGGGCTCTGGAAACACCATATATTTT	CSAGGGSGNTIYF
NA	TRBV11-2	NA	TRBJ1-2	TGTGCCAGCAGGAAAACAGGGACCTCTTCTAACTATGGCTACACCTTC	CASRKTGTSSNYGYTF
NA	TRBV6-2/TRBV6-3	TRBD1	TRBJ1-1	TGTGCCAGCAGTAGCGGGACAGGGTACTTCACTGAAGCTTTCTTT	CASSSGTGYFTEAFF
NA	TRBV27	NA	TRBJ2-1	TGTGCCAGCAGTTTATTCCAGCGGACAAGCTCCTACAATGAGCAGTTCTTC	CASSLFQRTSSYNEQFF
NA	TRBV20-1	NA	TRBJ1-5	TGCAGTGCTAGTCCTGGGCAGGGCGATCAGCCCCAGCATTTT	CSASPGQGDQPQHF
few	TRBV25-1	TRBD1	TRBJ2-7	TGTGCCAGCAGTGACCACAGGGGGGTCTCCTCCGAGCAGTACTTC	CASSDHRGVSSEQYF
NA	TRBV11-1	NA	TRBJ1-2	TGTGCCAGCAGCTTGACAGATACTAACTATGGCTACACCTTC	CASSLTDTNYGYTF
NA	TRBV10-3	NA	TRBJ1-5	TGTGCCATCAGTGAGGGTTACAATCAGCCCCAGCATTTT	CAISEGYNQPQHF
NA	TRBV2	NA	TRBJ2-5	TGTGCCAGCAGTGAAACTAGCTTGACCCAGTACTTC	CASSETSLTQYF
NA	TRBV19	NA	TRBJ1-2	TGTGCCAGTAGTATACAGGGCTATGGCTACACCTTC	CASSIQGYGYTF
NA	TRBV15	TRBD2	TRBJ2-2	TGTGCCACCAGCAGACATCAGCGGGAGAACACCGGGGAGCTGTTTTTT	CATSRHQRENTGELFF